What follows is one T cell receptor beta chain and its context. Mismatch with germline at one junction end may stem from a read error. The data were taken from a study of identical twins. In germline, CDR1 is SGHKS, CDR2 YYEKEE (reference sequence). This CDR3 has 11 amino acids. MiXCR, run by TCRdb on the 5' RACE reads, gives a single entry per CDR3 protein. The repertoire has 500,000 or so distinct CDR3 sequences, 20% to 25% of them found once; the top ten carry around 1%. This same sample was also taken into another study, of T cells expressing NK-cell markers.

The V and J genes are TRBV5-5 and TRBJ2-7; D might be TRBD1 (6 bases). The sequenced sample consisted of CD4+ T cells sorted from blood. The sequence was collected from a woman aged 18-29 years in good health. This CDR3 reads CASSYRDILSF. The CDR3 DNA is TGTGCCAGCAGCTACCGGGACATATTATCCTTC.